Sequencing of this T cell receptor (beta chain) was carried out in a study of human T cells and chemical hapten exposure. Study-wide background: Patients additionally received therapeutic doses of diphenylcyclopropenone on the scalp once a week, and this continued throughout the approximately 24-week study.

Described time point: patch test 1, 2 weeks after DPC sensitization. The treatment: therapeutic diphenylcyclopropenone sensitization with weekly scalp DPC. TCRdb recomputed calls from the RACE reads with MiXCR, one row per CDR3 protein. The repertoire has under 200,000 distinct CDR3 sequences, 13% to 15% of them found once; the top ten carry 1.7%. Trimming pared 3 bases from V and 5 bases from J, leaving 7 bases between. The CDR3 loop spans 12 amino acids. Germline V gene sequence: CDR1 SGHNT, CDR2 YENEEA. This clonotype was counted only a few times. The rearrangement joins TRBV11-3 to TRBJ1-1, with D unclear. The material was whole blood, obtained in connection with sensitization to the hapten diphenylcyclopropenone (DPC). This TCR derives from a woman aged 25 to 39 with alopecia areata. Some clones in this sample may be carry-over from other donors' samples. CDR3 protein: CASSFMGTEAFF. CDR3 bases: TGTGCCAGCAGCTTTATGGGAACTGAAGCTTTCTTT.